The 14 T cell receptor beta chains below were found in one sample sequenced in a study of human T cells and chemical hapten exposure. TCRdb re-analysed the RACE reads in MiXCR, keeping a single row per CDR3 protein. The sample records about 380,000 distinct CDR3 sequences, 4% to 5.5% being singletons. Documented time point: patch test 1, 2 weeks after DPC sensitization. This sample's treatment: therapeutic diphenylcyclopropenone sensitization with weekly scalp DPC. This specimen was whole blood, taken in connection with sensitization to the hapten diphenylcyclopropenone (DPC). The receptors were gathered from a woman in her forties or fifties with alopecia areata. Some clones in this sample may be carry-over from other donors' samples.

This clonotype came up many times. The chain recombines TRBV28 with TRBJ1-6; D remains ambiguous. Germline lookup yields CDR1 MDHEN and CDR2 SYDVKM. V shed 7 bases and J shed 3 bases, with 10 bases lying between them. The length of the CDR3 is 14 residues. The CDR3, as DNA: TGTGCCAGCAAACGGGTCTACTATAATTCACCCCTCCACTTT. This encodes CASKRVYYNSPLHF.

This clonotype was observed a handful of times. V gene TRBV19 combines with J gene TRBJ2-2; possibly TRBD2 for D (6 bases). The CDR3 has 14 amino acids. Trimming stripped 6 bases from V and 6 bases from J, with 14 bases between. Germline CDR1 LNHDA, CDR2 SQIVND (reference sequence). The CDR3, as DNA: TGTGCCAGTAGCGGGACGGCGGGGTCCGGGGAGCTGTTTTTT. This gives the protein CASSGTAGSGELFF.

This clonotype was detected only a few times. The chain joins TRBV29-1 to TRBJ1-2; TRBD1 agrees at 9 bases. V lost 6 bases, J lost 2 bases, and 13 bases stayed unmatched. CDR3 length: 16 amino acids. Germline V CDR1 and CDR2: SQVTM, ANQGSEA. CDR3 sequence (DNA): TGCAGCGTGGATACCGGGACAGGGCGCGCAAACTATGGCTACACCTTC. Translated, it gives CSVDTGTGRANYGYTF.

The chain couples TRBV6-6 to TRBJ1-6; a possible D gene is TRBD1 (5 bases). Germline V gene sequence: CDR1 MNHNY, CDR2 SVGAGI (reference sequence). This CDR3 is built from 17 residues. With 5 bases removed from V and 5 bases from J, the gap between germline ends came to 19 bases. The chain's CDR3 is CASSKITGTQDNSPLHF. CDR3 bases: TGTGCCAGCAGTAAGATCACCGGGACCCAGGATAATTCACCCCTCCACTTT.

This clonotype was seen repeatedly, ten times or more. The rearrangement links TRBV29-1 to TRBJ1-1; 11 bases align to TRBD1. From germline, CDR1 is SQVTM and CDR2 ANQGSEA. CDR3 size: 19 residues. Trimming removed 3 bases from V and 0 bases from J; junction bases left unmatched: 15. Here the CDR3 reads CSVDGQGAELGPLNTEAFF. Here the CDR3 DNA reads TGCAGCGTTGACGGACAGGGGGCGGAATTAGGTCCACTGAACACTGAAGCTTTCTTT. The whole variable domain, filled in from reference TRBV29-1 and TRBJ1-1, reads SAVISQKPSRDICQRGTSLTIQCQVDSQVTMMFWYRQQPGQSLTLIATANQGSEATYESGFVIDKFPISRPNLTFSTLTVSNMSPEDSSIYLCSVDGQGAELGPLNTEAFFGQGTRLTVV.

This clonotype showed up many times. The J gene is TRBJ2-7, the V gene TRBV3-1, with D perhaps TRBD1 (5 bases). Trimming removed 4 bases from V and 7 bases from J, with 11 bases in between. CDR1 LGHDT and CDR2 YNNKEL come from the germline V gene (reference sequence). This CDR3 is built from 12 residues. CDR3 nucleotide sequence: TGTGCCAGCAGCCCTACAGGACGTGAGCAGTACTTC. It codes for CASSPTGREQYF.

This clonotype was seen only a few times. The V call is TRBV24-1, the J call TRBJ1-4; tentative D call: TRBD1 (5 bases). V lost 0 bases to trimming and J lost 7 bases, with 14 bases between them. This CDR3 is built from 16 residues. Germline CDR1 reads KGHDR; CDR2 reads SFDVKD. The CDR3 sequence: CATSDLGGCGCEKLFF. CDR3 coding DNA: TGTGCCACCAGTGATTTGGGGGGTTGTGGGTGTGAAAAACTGTTTTTT.

Ten or more counts support this clonotype. The chain joins TRBV9 to TRBJ2-1; 13 positions agree with TRBD2. Trimming removed 0 bases from V and 0 bases from J; junction bases left unmatched: 6. This CDR3 comprises 19 residues. Germline CDR1 reads SGDLS; CDR2 reads YYNGEE. CDR3 residues: CASSVGGTSGASSYNEQFF. CDR3 coding DNA: TGTGCCAGCAGCGTAGGGGGGACTAGCGGGGCGAGCTCCTACAATGAGCAGTTCTTC.

V gene TRBV29-1 combines with J gene TRBJ1-4; D possibly corresponds to TRBD1 (6 bases). The CDR3 is 12 residues long. Trimming removed 6 bases from V and 4 bases from J, with 9 bases in between. Germline CDR1 and CDR2: SQVTM and ANQGSEA. CDR3 sequence reads: CSVGGLNEKLFF. The CDR3, as DNA: TGCAGCGTCGGGGGGCTTAATGAAAAACTGTTTTTT.

The sample holds many counts of this clonotype. The V and J genes are TRBV29-1 and TRBJ2-3; a weak D match, TRBD2 (5 bases). V lost 6 bases and J 5 bases, leaving 9 bases between the germline ends. The germline V gene has CDR1 SQVTM and CDR2 ANQGSEA. CDR3 length equals 11 residues. The CDR3 sequence: CSVAVQDTQYF. Written as DNA, the CDR3 is TGCAGCGTAGCGGTCCAAGATACGCAGTATTTT.

V is TRBV11-2 and J is TRBJ2-3; TRBD1 matches 10 bases. The CDR3 loop spans 15 amino acids. Germline V CDR1 and CDR2: SGHAT, FQNNGV. With V trimmed by 4 bases and J by 4 bases, 5 bases remained unmatched. For the CDR3, the DNA is TGTGCCAGCAGCTCCGGGACAGGGGTAGCAGATACGCAGTATTTT. This sequence encodes CASSSGTGVADTQYF.

Many counts were recorded for this clonotype. The chain combines TRBV15 with TRBJ1-5; 8 bases fit TRBD1. V lost 0 bases, J lost 5 bases, and 9 bases stayed unmatched. CDR1 is LNHNV and CDR2 is YYDKDF in the germline V gene (reference sequence). The CDR3 covers 17 residues. DNA for the CDR3: TGTGCCACCAGCAGAGATCAGACAGGGGACGACGATCAGCCCCAGCATTTT. It codes for CATSRDQTGDDDQPQHF.

This clonotype was detected ten times or more. The rearrangement links TRBV7-9 to TRBJ1-2; D is uncertain. The CDR3 contains 12 residues. V was shortened by 3 bases and J by 7 bases, with 9 bases between the two germline ends. Germline lookup yields CDR1 SEHNR and CDR2 FQNEAQ (reference sequence). This chain's CDR3 is CASSFQVPGYTF. For the CDR3, the DNA is TGTGCCAGCAGCTTCCAAGTCCCTGGCTACACCTTC.

The V and J genes are TRBV19 and TRBJ2-6, with 9 positions matching TRBD1. The CDR3 totals 17 residues. Trimming at V came to 7 bases and at J to 0 bases, leaving 7 bases not matched to a gene. The germline CDR1 and CDR2 sequences are LNHDA and SQIVND (reference sequence). CDR3 sequence (DNA): TGTGCCAGTAATCCGGGACAGGGAAGCTCTGGGGCCAACGTCCTGACTTTC. It encodes CASNPGQGSSGANVLTF.